This T cell receptor beta chain was captured in a study of blood T cell repertoires in COVID-19. Whole-study context: Sites across the United States, Italy and Spain contributed samples from acute and convalescent COVID-19. Sources were T cells, B-cell-depleted T cells, or PBMCs; the material itself was cDNA or gDNA.

V shed 5 bases, J shed 2 bases, and the junction held 5 bases outside the gene matches. Germline CDR1 is SGHRS and CDR2 is YFSETQ. This CDR3 spans 14 amino acids. Original processing notes: Researchers report that nucleated cell counts were estimated from reference gene primer amplification. Method: immunoSEQ multiplex PCR; TCRdb's copy keeps in-frame clones and lacks some. Clonal size and the V and J genes are those of that table, whereas D and trimming came from the DNA. The repertoire holds roughly 300,000 clones, with roughly 90% as singletons. Seattle patients were enrolled while actively infected and followed longitudinally.

The sequencing sample was made of peripheral blood. This receptor was identified in a woman aged 25-40 years with COVID-19, enrolled during active disease. V usage is TRBV5-1 and J usage is TRBJ2-3, with 7 bases aligning to TRBD2. CDR3 loop: CASRRLADTDTQYF. CDR3 sequence (DNA): TGCGCCAGCAGGCGACTAGCCGACACAGATACGCAGTATTTT.